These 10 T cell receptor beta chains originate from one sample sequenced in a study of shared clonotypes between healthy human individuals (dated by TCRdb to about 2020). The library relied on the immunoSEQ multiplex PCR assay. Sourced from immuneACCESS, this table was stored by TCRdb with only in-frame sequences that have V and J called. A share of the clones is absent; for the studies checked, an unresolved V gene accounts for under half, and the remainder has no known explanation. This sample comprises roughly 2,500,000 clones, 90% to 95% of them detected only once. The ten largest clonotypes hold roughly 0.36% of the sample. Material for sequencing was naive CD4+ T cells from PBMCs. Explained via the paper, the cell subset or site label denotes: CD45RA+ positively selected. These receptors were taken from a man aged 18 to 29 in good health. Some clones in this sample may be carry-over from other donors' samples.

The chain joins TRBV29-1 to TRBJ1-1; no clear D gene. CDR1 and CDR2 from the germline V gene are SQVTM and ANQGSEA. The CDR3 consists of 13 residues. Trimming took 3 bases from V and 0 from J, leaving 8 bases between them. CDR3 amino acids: CSVDIQMNTEAFF. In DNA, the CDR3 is TGCAGCGTTGATATACAGATGAACACTGAAGCTTTCTTT.

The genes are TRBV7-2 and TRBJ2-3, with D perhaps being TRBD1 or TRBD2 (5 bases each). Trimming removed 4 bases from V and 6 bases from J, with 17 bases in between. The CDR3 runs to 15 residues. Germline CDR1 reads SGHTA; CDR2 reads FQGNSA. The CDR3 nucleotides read TGTGCCAGCAGCTCATCCGGGACCTTAGGGGATACGCAGTATTTT. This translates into CASSSSGTLGDTQYF. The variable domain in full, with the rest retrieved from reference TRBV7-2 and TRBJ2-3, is GAGVSQSPSNKVTEKGKDVELRCDPISGHTALYWYRQSLGQGLEFLIYFQGNSAPDKSGLPSDRFSAERTGGSVSTLTIQRTQQEDSAVYLCASSSSGTLGDTQYFGPGTRLTVL.

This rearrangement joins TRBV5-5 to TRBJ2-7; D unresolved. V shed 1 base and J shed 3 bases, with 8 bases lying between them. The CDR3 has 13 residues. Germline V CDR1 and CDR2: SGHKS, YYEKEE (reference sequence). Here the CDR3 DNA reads TGTGCCAGCAGCTTGTGGGGTATCTACGAGCAGTACTTC. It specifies CASSLWGIYEQYF. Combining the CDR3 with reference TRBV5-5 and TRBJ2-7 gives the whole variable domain DAGVTQSPTHLIKTRGQQVTLRCSPISGHKSVSWYQQVLGQGPQFIFQYYEKEERGRGNFPDRFSARQFPNYSSELNVNALLLGDSALYLCASSLWGIYEQYFGPGTRLTVT.

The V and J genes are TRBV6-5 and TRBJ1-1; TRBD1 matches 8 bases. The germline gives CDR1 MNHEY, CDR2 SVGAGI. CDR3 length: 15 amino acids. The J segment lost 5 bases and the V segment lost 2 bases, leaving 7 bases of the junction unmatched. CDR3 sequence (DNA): TGTGCCAGCAGTTACCTCCAGGGGGCCGGGACTGAAGCTTTCTTT. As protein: CASSYLQGAGTEAFF.

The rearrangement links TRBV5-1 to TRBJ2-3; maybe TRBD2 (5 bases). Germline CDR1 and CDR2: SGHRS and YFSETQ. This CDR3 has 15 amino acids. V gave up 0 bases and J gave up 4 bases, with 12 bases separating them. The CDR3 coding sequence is TGCGCCAGCAGCTTGGCCCCGGAGCGGCCAGATACGCAGTATTTT. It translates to CASSLAPERPDTQYF.

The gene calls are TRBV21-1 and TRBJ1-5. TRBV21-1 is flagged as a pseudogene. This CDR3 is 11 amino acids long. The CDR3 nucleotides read TGTGCCAGCACCCTGACCGAGCCCCAGCATTTT. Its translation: CASTLTEPQHF.

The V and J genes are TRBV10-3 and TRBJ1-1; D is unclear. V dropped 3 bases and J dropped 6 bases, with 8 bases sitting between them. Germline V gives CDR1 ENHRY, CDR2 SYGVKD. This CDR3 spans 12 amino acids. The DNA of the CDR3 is TGTGCCATCAGTGACTCGTTTTCTGAAGCTTTCTTT. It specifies CAISDSFSEAFF.

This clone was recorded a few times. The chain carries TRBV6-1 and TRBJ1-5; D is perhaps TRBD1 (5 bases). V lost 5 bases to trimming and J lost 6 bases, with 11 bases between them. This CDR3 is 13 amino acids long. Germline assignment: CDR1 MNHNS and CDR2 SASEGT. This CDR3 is CASSLQGSQPQHF. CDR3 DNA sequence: TGTGCCAGCAGTTTGCAGGGCTCTCAGCCCCAGCATTTT.

The chain's CDR3 is CASSQFNGPARHEQFF. The DNA for the CDR3 is TGCGCCAGCAGCCAATTCAACGGCCCGGCACGCCATGAGCAGTTCTTC. This chain connects TRBV4-3 to TRBJ2-1; D gene uncertain. Germline V gene lookup returns CDR1 LGHNA and CDR2 YSLEER. V shed 2 bases and J shed 8 bases, with 19 bases lying between them. This CDR3 comprises 16 residues.

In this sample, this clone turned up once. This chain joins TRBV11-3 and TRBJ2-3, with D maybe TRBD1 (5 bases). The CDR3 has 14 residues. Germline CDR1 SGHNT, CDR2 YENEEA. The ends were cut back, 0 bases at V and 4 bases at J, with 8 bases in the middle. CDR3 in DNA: TGTGCCAGCAGCTTAGATCTCAGGGCAGATACGCAGTATTTT. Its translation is CASSLDLRADTQYF.